Sequencing of this T cell receptor (beta chain) was carried out in a study of cytomegalovirus exposure and HLA in healthy donors. Study results and caveats: According to the study, 150 to 200 TCR beta chains were cytomegalovirus-associated. In a later analysis, HLA-associated TCR beta chains were more clonally expanded than equally common others. Previously analyzed data showed that most TCR beta V segments were productive at a frequency of about 90% or about 30%. It is likely that the observed cluster of highly shared sequence variants was a sequencing artifact.

Germline CDR1 reads GTSNPN; CDR2 reads SVGIG (reference sequence). Trimming took 5 bases from V and 1 from J, leaving 23 bases between them. This CDR3 has 18 amino acids. A word on this clone: No antigen is known for it.

Amplification used 60 Vbeta primers and 13 Jbeta primers. The repertoire was sequenced with immunoSEQ multiplex PCR; TCRdb's copy has only in-frame clones and lacks some. The sample yields roughly 200,000 clones, 65% to 90% seen once. V usage is TRBV30 and J usage is TRBJ2-2, with a weak D call TRBD2 (6 bases). Sequencing input: PBMCs. The sequence was obtained from a woman in her 50s in good health and CMV-seronegative. The CDR3 here is CAWFPPPGRERNTGELFF. For the CDR3, the DNA is TGTGCCTGGTTCCCGCCGCCTGGGCGGGAAAGGAACACCGGGGAGCTGTTTTTT.